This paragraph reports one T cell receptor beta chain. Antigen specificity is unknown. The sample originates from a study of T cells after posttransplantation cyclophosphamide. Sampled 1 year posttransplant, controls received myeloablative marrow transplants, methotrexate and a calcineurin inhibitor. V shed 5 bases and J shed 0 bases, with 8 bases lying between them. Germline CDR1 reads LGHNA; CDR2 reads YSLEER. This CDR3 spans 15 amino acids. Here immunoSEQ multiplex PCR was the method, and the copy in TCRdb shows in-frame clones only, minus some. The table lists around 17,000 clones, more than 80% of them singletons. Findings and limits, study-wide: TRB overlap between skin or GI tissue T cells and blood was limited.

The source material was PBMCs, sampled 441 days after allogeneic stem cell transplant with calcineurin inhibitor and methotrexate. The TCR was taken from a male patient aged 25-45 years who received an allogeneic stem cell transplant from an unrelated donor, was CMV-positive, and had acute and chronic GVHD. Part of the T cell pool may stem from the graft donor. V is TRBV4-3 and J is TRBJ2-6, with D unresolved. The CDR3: CASSRQSSGANVLTF. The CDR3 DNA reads TGCGCCAGCAGCAGACAATCCTCTGGGGCCAACGTCCTGACTTTC.